This entry lists 9 T cell receptor beta chains sequenced from one sample in a study of blood T cells in healthy people across ages. A second PCR of about 6 to 12 cycles used a sample-barcoded 5' primer and a J-beta primer mix. Each CDR3 protein gets one entry after TCRdb re-called the 5' RACE reads with MiXCR. This sample has approximately 800,000 distinct CDR3 sequences, with around half found just once. Sequenced: blood. These receptors originate from a man aged 80 or over in good health.

On this clonotype: This may arise from a read error, as a much more abundant clone is one base away. The chain joins TRBV29-1 to TRBJ2-5; D not resolved. The V and J ends lost 5 bases and 5 bases respectively, with 12 bases between them. This CDR3 comprises 12 residues. The V gene's germline CDR1 is SQVTM and CDR2 ANQGSEA. The CDR3 spells CSVMQWAETQYF. CDR3 coding DNA: TGCAGCGTTATGCAGTGGGCTGAGACCCAGTACTTC.

This clonotype was seen a handful of times. The genes are TRBV20-1 and TRBJ1-4; D remains unclear. CDR1 is DFQATT and CDR2 is SNEGSKA in the germline V gene (reference sequence). V was cut by 0 bases and J by 8 bases, with 10 bases left in between. The CDR3 is made up of 13 amino acids. The CDR3 DNA follows: TGCAGTGCTAGAGAAGGGCGAAGGGAAAAACTGTTTTTT. Its translation is CSAREGRREKLFF.

As DNA, the CDR3 is TGTGCCAGCGCGAGTCACAGGGAGGGCTCCTACGAGCAGTACTTC. Translating it yields CASASHREGSYEQYF. The chain employs TRBV28 and TRBJ2-7, with D tentatively TRBD2 (7 bases). The CDR3 runs 15 residues. Germline assignment: CDR1 MDHEN and CDR2 SYDVKM. The V end lost 8 bases, the J end lost 0 bases, and 17 bases lay between the germline ends.

This clonotype came up once. This rearrangement joins TRBV4-1 to TRBJ2-7; 14 positions agree with TRBD2. Germline V lookup: CDR1 MGHRA, CDR2 YSYEKL. There are 15 residues in the CDR3. V dropped 4 bases and J dropped 5; count of bases not matched to a gene: 4. The CDR3 region has the DNA TGCGCCAGCAGCCGTGAGACTAGCGGGAGGGACGAGCAGTACTTC. It encodes CASSRETSGRDEQYF.

The rearrangement joins TRBV6-5 to TRBJ2-7, with 7 bases matching TRBD2. Germline trimming cut 0 bases from V and 5 bases from J; bases unmatched to any gene: 7. CDR3 length equals 15 residues. Germline assignment: CDR1 MNHEY and CDR2 SVGAGI. The CDR3 DNA reads TGTGCCAGCAGTTACTCGGCTAGCGGAAGAGACGAGCAGTACTTC. Translated, it gives CASSYSASGRDEQYF.

This rearrangement joins TRBV10-1 to TRBJ2-5, with D tentatively TRBD1 (6 bases). V lost 3 bases and J lost 1, with 12 bases in between. This CDR3 is 15 amino acids long. Looked up from germline, CDR1 is WNHNN and CDR2 is SYGVQD (reference sequence). The CDR3 bases are TGCGCCAGCAGTGACCCCGGGACAAGCCAAGAGACCCAGTACTTC. Its translation is CASSDPGTSQETQYF.

This sequence joins TRBV5-1 and TRBJ2-5, with a possible D match to TRBD1 (5 bases). The CDR3 has 14 amino acids. Germline-derived CDR1 and CDR2 are SGHRS and YFSETQ. V gave up 0 bases and J gave up 5 bases, with 11 bases separating them. CDR3 loop: CASSLGVGPETQYF. CDR3 sequence (DNA): TGCGCCAGCAGCTTGGGTGTGGGGCCGGAGACCCAGTACTTC. Full variable domain (remainder filled in from reference TRBV5-1 and TRBJ2-5): KAGVTQTPRYLIKTRGQQVTLSCSPISGHRSVSWYQQTPGQGLQFLFEYFSETQRNKGNFPGRFSGRQFSNSRSEMNVSTLELGDSALYLCASSLGVGPETQYFGPGTRLLVL.

This clonotype was observed a handful of times. This chain uses TRBV20-1 with TRBJ2-3; no clear D gene. CDR3 size: 11 residues. Germline CDR1 is DFQATT and CDR2 is SNEGSKA (reference sequence). Trimming cost V 2 bases and J 5 bases, with 5 bases left between them. CDR3 in amino acids: CSARWLDTQYF. In DNA, the CDR3 is TGCAGTGCTAGATGGCTAGATACGCAGTATTTT.

Regarding this clonotype: This may be a read error: a much more frequent sequence differs by one nucleotide. The CDR3 coding sequence is TGTGCCGGCAGCTTCTACAGGGGCAGTAGCACAGATACGCAGTATTTT. It specifies CAGSFYRGSSTDTQYF. The chain uses TRBV5-6 and TRBJ2-3, with 7 bases lining up with TRBD1. The germline gives CDR1 SGHDT, CDR2 YYEEEE. CDR3 length equals 16 residues.